This entry lists 16 T cell receptor beta chains sequenced from one sample in a study of Tregs in tolerant kidney transplant recipients. This table comes from immunoSEQ multiplex PCR, and its TCRdb copy is limited to in-frame clones, with some not included. Its clone listing holds under 6,000 clones. Mixed chimerism was transient after nonmyeloablative marrow transplants from related graft donors. The sequencing here drew on CD4+ T cells from blood (PBMCs), taken approximately 15 months after the transplant. These TCRs come from a human patient who received a combined kidney and bone marrow transplant. Some T cells may arise from the graft donor.

This clone shows up as medium-sized by frequency. The sequenced fragment ends 3 residues before the CDR3 boundary, so the rest is inferred from the germline J gene. V gene TRBV18 combines with J gene TRBJ2-3; D is perhaps TRBD2 (7 bases). CDR3 length equals 13 residues. Germline loops: CDR1 KGHSH, CDR2 LQKENI. The covered CDR3 bases are TGTGCCAGCTCACCAAGTGCGGGGGCCCCG. Amino acids: CASSPSAGAP. In full, the CDR3 is CASSPSAGAPQYF.

CDR3 DNA, as far as it was read: TGTGCTAGTGGTTTGTGGCAGGAAAAGACC. Its protein is CASGLWQEKT. Given in full, the CDR3 is CASGLWQEKTQYF. The rearrangement links TRBV12-5 to TRBJ2-5; no firm D call. The CDR3 extends 3 residues past the end of the read, so its final part is completed from the germline J gene. V was shortened by 2 bases and J by 6 bases, with 10 bases between the two germline ends. Germline V CDR1 and CDR2: LGHNT, FRNRAP. The CDR3 is 13 residues long.

According to its frequency, this clone is medium-sized. The sequenced fragment ends 3 residues before the CDR3 boundary, so the rest is inferred from the germline J gene. V and J are TRBV13 and TRBJ2-5, with 8 bases fitting TRBD1. The CDR3 sequence is 14 residues long. The V gene end was trimmed by 6 bases and the J gene end by 2 bases; junction bases not matched to a gene: 5. Germline V lookup: CDR1 PRHDT, CDR2 FYEKMQ (reference sequence). The sequenced CDR3 bases are TGTGCCAGCAGTTTCGGGACAGGACAAGAGACC. It yields the protein CASSFGTGQET. The complete CDR3 sequence is CASSFGTGQETQYF.

Points on this clone: The CDR3 end falls 3 residues outside the read, so it is completed with the germline J gene. This chain links TRBV5-1 with TRBJ1-2; 7 nucleotides agree with TRBD1. This CDR3 contains 14 residues. Germline V gene sequence: CDR1 SGHRS, CDR2 YFSETQ. This CDR3 is CASSLEGAFRGYTF. CDR3 DNA, as far as it was read: TGCGCCAGCAGCTTGGAGGGGGCGTTTAGGGGC.

With regard to this clone: The read ends 3 residues before the CDR3 terminus; that terminus is restored from the germline J gene. The rearrangement links TRBV30 to TRBJ2-1; 12 bases are a match to TRBD2. The CDR3 has 16 amino acids. Germline CDR1 is GTSNPN and CDR2 is SVGIG (reference sequence). The V gene end was trimmed by 0 bases and the J gene end by 7 bases; junction bases not matched to a gene: 7. CDR3 DNA (partial): TGTGCCTGGAGTGTACCCGGGACTAGCGGGCGAAATGAG. Its translation is CAWSVPGTSGRNE. The entire CDR3 protein is CAWSVPGTSGRNEQFF.

Points on this clone: The missing CDR3 end, 3 residues past where the read stops, is filled in from the germline J gene. The chain carries TRBV7-2 and TRBJ1-2; D might be TRBD1 (6 bases). This CDR3 has 14 residues. Germline V gives CDR1 SGHTA, CDR2 FQGNSA. Trimming cost V 5 bases and J 7 bases, with 17 bases left between them. CDR3 DNA, as far as it was read: TGTGCCAGCAGCACCAATTTGGGGGCGGGTGGC. Encoded protein: CASSTNLGAGG. The full CDR3 protein reads CASSTNLGAGGYTF.

A remark on this clone: The CDR3 end is not reached by the read, which stops 3 residues before it; the germline J gene fills it in. The chain employs TRBV11-2 and TRBJ2-7, with D perhaps TRBD2 (5 bases). In germline, CDR1 is SGHAT, CDR2 FQNNGV. This CDR3 is built from 14 residues. Trimming took off 5 bases at V and 2 bases at J, with 13 bases between the two ends. The CDR3 DNA, read in part, is TGTGCCAGCAGCCCGATTGGAGCGGCCTACGAG. Translated: CASSPIGAAYE. The complete CDR3 sequence is CASSPIGAAYEQYF.

Notes on this clone: The read is 3 residues too short to cover the CDR3 end, so that end is filled in from the germline J gene. This chain connects TRBV20-1 to TRBJ2-3, with TRBD2 matching 7 bases. The CDR3 consists of 15 residues. V dropped 3 bases and J dropped 2; count of bases not matched to a gene: 8. The germline V gene has CDR1 DFQATT and CDR2 SNEGSKA (reference sequence). Incomplete CDR3 DNA: TGCAGTGCTAGGCCGCGGGGGACTTACACAGATACG. This gives the protein CSARPRGTYTDT. The full CDR3 reads CSARPRGTYTDTQYF.

Comment on this clone: The read terminates 3 residues ahead of where the CDR3 ends, so the germline J gene completes it. The V and J genes are TRBV6-2 or TRBV6-3 and TRBJ1-5; 12 nucleotides agree with TRBD1. Germline CDR1 MNHEY, CDR2 SVGEGT. This CDR3 region has 13 residues. V lost 11 bases to trimming and J lost 8 bases; unmatched junction nucleotides: 7. The CDR3 loop is CAHGTGGLEPQHF. Incomplete CDR3 DNA: TGTGCCCATGGGACAGGGGGCCTTGAGCCC.

Concerning this clone itself: The read halts 3 residues ahead of the CDR3 end, with the missing end drawn from the germline J gene. The chain recombines TRBV7-6 with TRBJ2-3; tentative D call: TRBD2 (6 bases). CDR1 SGHVS and CDR2 FNYEAQ come from the germline V gene. The CDR3 extends over 12 amino acids. Trimming shortened V by 4 bases and J by 6 bases, and 8 bases separated the two germline ends. CDR3 bases read: TGTGCCAGCAGCTCTCGGGGGGATACG. It specifies CASSSRGDT. The full CDR3 reads CASSSRGDTQYF.

As regards this clone: The sequence runs out 3 residues before the end of the CDR3; the remainder is reconstructed from the germline J gene. The chain has TRBV4-1 and TRBJ2-7, with D possibly matching TRBD2 (6 bases). The V end was cut by 0 bases, the J end by 0 bases, with 9 bases between. The CDR3 runs to 15 residues. The germline V gene has CDR1 MGHRA and CDR2 YSYEKL. CDR3 protein: CASSQDPGDSYEQYF. The CDR3 bases that were read are TGCGCCAGCAGCCAAGATCCGGGGGACTCCTACGAG.

Comments on this clone: The read falls 3 residues short of the CDR3 end, and the missing part is taken from the germline J gene. The chain combines TRBV7-6 with TRBJ2-1, with TRBD2 matching 8 bases. From germline, CDR1 is SGHVS and CDR2 FNYEAQ. This CDR3 region has 14 residues. V shed 5 bases, J shed 4 bases, and the junction held 4 bases outside the gene matches. Here the CDR3 reads CASSALAVYNEQFF. The CDR3 bases that were read are TGTGCCAGCAGCGCACTAGCGGTTTACAATGAG.

Considering frequency, this clone is medium-sized. The sequenced fragment ends 3 residues before the CDR3 boundary, so the rest is inferred from the germline J gene. The chain links TRBV20-1 to TRBJ2-4; a weak D match, TRBD1 (6 bases). CDR3 size: 13 residues. Trimming removed 2 bases from V and 8 bases from J, with 13 bases in between. Looked up from germline, CDR1 is DFQATT and CDR2 is SNEGSKA (reference sequence). The CDR3 spells CSARKGGRDIQYF. The CDR3 DNA, read in part, is TGCAGTGCTAGAAAAGGGGGTCGGGACATT.

Comment on this clone: The CDR3 end is not reached by the read, which stops 3 residues before it; the germline J gene fills it in. The chain employs TRBV11-2 and TRBJ1-5; D is unclear. The CDR3 runs 15 residues. Trimming left V 1 base short and J 4 bases short, with 11 bases between. The germline V gene has CDR1 SGHAT and CDR2 FQNNGV. The CDR3 here is CASSLGFGQNQPQHF. The sequenced part of the CDR3 DNA is TGTGCCAGCAGCTTAGGCTTTGGGCAGAATCAGCCC.

To note about this clone: From the germline J gene comes the end of the CDR3, since the read stops 3 residues before it. This chain joins TRBV11-2 and TRBJ1-6; the match to TRBD1 covers 9 bases. V shed 10 bases, J shed 7 bases, and the junction held 5 bases outside the gene matches. The CDR3 covers 13 residues. The germline gives CDR1 SGHAT, CDR2 FQNNGV. The CDR3 reads CATGQGINSPLHF. The part of the CDR3 DNA that was read is TGTGCCACAGGACAGGGGATCAATTCACCC.

Comment on this clone: Mismatch with germline at one junction end may stem from a read error. The DNA ends 3 residues before the CDR3 does, and the rest of the CDR3 is filled in from the germline J gene. V is TRBV4-2 and J is TRBJ1-1; the match to TRBD1 covers 7 bases. Germline V lookup: CDR1 LGHNA, CDR2 YNFKEQ. This CDR3 has 16 amino acids. CDR3 amino acids: CASSQDPQGVRTEAFF. The part of the CDR3 DNA that was read is TGCGCCAGCAGCCAAGACCCGCAGGGGGTCCGCACTGAA.